This T cell receptor beta chain was observed in a study of cytomegalovirus exposure and HLA in healthy donors. Whole-study findings and limits: In an earlier analysis, in some 600 donors, most V segments appeared productive either ~87% or ~30% of the time.

PCR employed 60 Vbeta and 13 Jbeta primers. Generated by immunoSEQ multiplex PCR, the TCRdb table keeps only in-frame clones and is missing some. The sample includes 55,000 to 75,000 clones. With respect to this clone: The antigen is not known. Additional DNA sequences in this sample encode the identical CDR3.

There are 12 residues in the CDR3. V shed 4 bases and J 12 bases; nucleotides not matched to a gene: 4. Germline values: CDR1 MDHEN, CDR2 SYDVKM. This chain links TRBV28 with TRBJ2-1, with 9 bases identical to TRBD1. The specimen was PBMCs. The clonotype comes from a male donor in good health and CMV-seronegative. This CDR3 reads CASSSLTGGQFF. In DNA form, the CDR3 reads TGTGCCAGCAGTTCCCTGACAGGGGGGCAGTTCTTC. Looking up the rest from reference TRBV28 and TRBJ2-1 gives the full variable domain: DVKVTQSSRYLVKRTGEKVFLECVQDMDHENMFWYRQDPGLGLRLIYFSYDVKMKEKGDIPEGYSVSREKKERFSLILESASTNQTSMYLCASSSLTGGQFFGPGTRLTVL.